These T cell receptor beta chains were read from a single sample in a study of cytomegalovirus exposure and HLA in healthy donors. Libraries were prepared by immunoSEQ multiplex PCR; TCRdb keeps only in-frame clonotypes and omits some of them. This table lists about 39,000 clones. The sequenced sample consisted of PBMCs. These receptors were collected from a woman in her 30s in good health and CMV-seropositive. The CDR3 runs from the conserved cysteine through the conserved F or W. The D gene is left open where the match is weak.

d_gene	v_gene	j_gene	CDR3nt	CDR3aa
-	TRBV30	TRBJ1-5	TGTGCCTGGAGTGGAAACTTAAATCAGCCCCAGCATTTT	CAWSGNLNQPQHF
TRBD1	TRBV7-9	TRBJ2-1	TGTGCCAGCAGCTCTTTTTCAGGGGGCGGCAATGAGCAGTTCTTC	CASSSFSGGGNEQFF
TRBD2	TRBV6-5	TRBJ2-7	TGTGCCAGCAGTTTAGCGGGGGGGCCTTTCGAGCAGTACTTC	CASSLAGGPFEQYF
-	TRBV2	TRBJ2-3	TGTGCCAGCCCAACAGCAGATACGCAGTATTTT	CASPTADTQYF
TRBD2	TRBV7-9	TRBJ2-2	TGTGCCAGCAGCAGATCAAGCGGGGAAAACACCGGGGAGCTGTTTTTT	CASSRSSGENTGELFF
TRBD1	TRBV6-4	TRBJ2-1	TGTGCCAGCAGTGAGTTGACAGGGGCAGACTACAATGAGCAGTTCTTC	CASSELTGADYNEQFF
TRBD1	TRBV5-6	TRBJ1-2	TGTGCCAGCAGCTTGGGCGGGGACAGGGGCGTCTCTGGCTACACCTTC	CASSLGGDRGVSGYTF
-	TRBV21-1	TRBJ2-3	TGTGCCAGCGGGAAGAGGACTAGCGGGGGGGCCAGAGATACGCAGTATTTT	CASGKRTSGGARDTQYF
TRBD1	TRBV6-5	TRBJ1-2	TGTGCCAGCAGTTTAGGTACAGGGGACCTGGGGTATGGCTACGCCTTC	CASSLGTGDLGYGYAF
TRBD1	TRBV28	TRBJ1-5	TGTGCCAGCAGTTTGTGGGCAAACGGACAGGAGATCGATAGCAATCAGCCCCAGCATTTT	CASSLWANGQEIDSNQPQHF
-	TRBV9	TRBJ1-5	TGTGCCAGCAGCGTAGGGCCAGACAATAGCAATCAGCCCCAGCATTTT	CASSVGPDNSNQPQHF
TRBD1	TRBV5-6	TRBJ1-6	TGTGCCAGCAGCCTGAGGACAGGGACAAATTCACCCCTCCACTTT	CASSLRTGTNSPLHF
-	TRBV2	TRBJ1-2	TGTGCCAGCAGTGTCGGAAACAGGGTGAACTATGGCTACACCTTC	CASSVGNRVNYGYTF
-	TRBV30	TRBJ1-5	TGTGCCTGGAGTGGCGCAGGTGTGAATCAGCCCCAGCATTTT	CAWSGAGVNQPQHF
-	TRBV29-1	TRBJ1-1	TGCAGCGTTGATCCGAAGGCACAGGGAATTACTAAAGCTTTCTTT	CSVDPKAQGITKAFF
-	TRBV27	TRBJ1-2	TGTGCCAGCAGTTTAGCTTCGAGGGGGAACCTCTATGGCTACACCTTC	CASSLASRGNLYGYTF
TRBD1	TRBV7-9	TRBJ1-3	TGTGCCAGCAGCTCGGGGACAGGGGACCGTGGAAACACCATATATTTT	CASSSGTGDRGNTIYF